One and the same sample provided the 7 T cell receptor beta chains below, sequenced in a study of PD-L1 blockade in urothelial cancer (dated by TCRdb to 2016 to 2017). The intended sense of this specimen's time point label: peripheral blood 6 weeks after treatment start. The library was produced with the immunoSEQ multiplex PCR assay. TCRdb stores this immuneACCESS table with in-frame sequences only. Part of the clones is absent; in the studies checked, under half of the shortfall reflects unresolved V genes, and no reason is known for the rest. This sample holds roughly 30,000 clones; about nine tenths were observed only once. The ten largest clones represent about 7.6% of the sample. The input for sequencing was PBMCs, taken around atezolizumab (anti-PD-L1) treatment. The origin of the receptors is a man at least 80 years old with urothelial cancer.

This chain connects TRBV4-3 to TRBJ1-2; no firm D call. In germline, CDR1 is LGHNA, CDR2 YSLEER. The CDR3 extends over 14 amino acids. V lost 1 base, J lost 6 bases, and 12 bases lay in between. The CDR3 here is CASSQGGKYDGYTF. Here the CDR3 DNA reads TGCGCCAGCAGCCAAGGAGGGAAATACGATGGCTACACCTTC.

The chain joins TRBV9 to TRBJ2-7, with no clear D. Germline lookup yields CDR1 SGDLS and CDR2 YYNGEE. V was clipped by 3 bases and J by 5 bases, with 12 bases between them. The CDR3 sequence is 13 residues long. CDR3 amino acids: CASSDSMVNEQYF. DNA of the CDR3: TGTGCCAGCAGCGATAGTATGGTCAACGAGCAGTACTTC.

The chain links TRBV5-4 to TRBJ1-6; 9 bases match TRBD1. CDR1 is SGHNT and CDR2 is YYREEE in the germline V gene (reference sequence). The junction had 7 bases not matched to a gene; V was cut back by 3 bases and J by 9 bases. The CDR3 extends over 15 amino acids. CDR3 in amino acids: CASSSETGGGSPLHF. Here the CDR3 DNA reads TGTGCCAGCAGCTCCGAGACAGGGGGAGGTTCACCCCTCCACTTT.

The CDR3 protein is CAWSVGLAGNNEQFF. Written as DNA, the CDR3 is TGTGCCTGGAGTGTGGGACTAGCGGGGAACAATGAGCAGTTCTTC. The chain employs TRBV30 and TRBJ2-1; TRBD2 matches at 13 bases. The junction had 1 base not matched to a gene; V was cut back by 0 bases and J by 5 bases. The CDR3 covers 15 residues. From germline, CDR1 is GTSNPN and CDR2 SVGIG (reference sequence).

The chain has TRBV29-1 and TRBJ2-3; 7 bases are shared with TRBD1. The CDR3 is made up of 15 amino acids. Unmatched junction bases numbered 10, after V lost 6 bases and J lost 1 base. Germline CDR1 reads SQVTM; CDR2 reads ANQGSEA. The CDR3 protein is CSVGTAYLGTDTQYF. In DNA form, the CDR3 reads TGCAGCGTCGGGACAGCCTACCTGGGCACAGATACGCAGTATTTT.

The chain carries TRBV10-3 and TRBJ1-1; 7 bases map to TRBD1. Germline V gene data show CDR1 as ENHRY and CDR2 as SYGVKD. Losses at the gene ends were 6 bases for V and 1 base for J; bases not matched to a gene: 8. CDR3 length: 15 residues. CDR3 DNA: TGTGCCATCAGACGGGGACAGCTATCGAACACTGAAGCTTTCTTT. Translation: CAIRRGQLSNTEAFF.

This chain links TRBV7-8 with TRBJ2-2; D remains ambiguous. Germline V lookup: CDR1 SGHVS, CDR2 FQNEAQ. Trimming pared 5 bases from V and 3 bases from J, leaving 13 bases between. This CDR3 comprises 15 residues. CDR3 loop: CASSLVDGYTGELFF. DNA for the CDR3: TGTGCCAGCAGCCTCGTCGACGGGTACACCGGGGAGCTGTTTTTT.